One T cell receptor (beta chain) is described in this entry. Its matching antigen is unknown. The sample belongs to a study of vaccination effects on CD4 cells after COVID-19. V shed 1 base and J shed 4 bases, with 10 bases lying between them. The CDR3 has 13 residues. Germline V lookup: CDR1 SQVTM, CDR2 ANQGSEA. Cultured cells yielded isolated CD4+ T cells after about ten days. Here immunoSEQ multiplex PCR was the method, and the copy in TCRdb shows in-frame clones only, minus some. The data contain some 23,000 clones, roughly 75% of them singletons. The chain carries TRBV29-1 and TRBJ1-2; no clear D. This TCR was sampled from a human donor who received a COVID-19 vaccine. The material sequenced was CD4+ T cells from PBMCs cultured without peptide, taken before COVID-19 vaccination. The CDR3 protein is CSVEAPGRYGYTF. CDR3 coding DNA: TGCAGCGTTGAAGCCCCAGGCCGCTATGGCTACACCTTC. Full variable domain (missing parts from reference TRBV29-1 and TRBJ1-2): SAVISQKPSRDICQRGTSLTIQCQVDSQVTMMFWYRQQPGQSLTLIATANQGSEATYESGFVIDKFPISRPNLTFSTLTVSNMSPEDSSIYLCSVEAPGRYGYTFGSGTRLTVV.